These 5 T cell receptor beta chains came from one sample sequenced in a study of beta chain features in type 1 diabetes. Whole-study findings and limits: Moderate but significant shortening of TCRB CDR3s was recorded in all four CD4+ subsets from Type 1 diabetes patients.

These receptors are not linked to any known antigen. Since all of the isolated RNA was reverse transcribed, expressed TCRB transcripts were what got sequenced. Repertoires were generated with immunoSEQ multiplex PCR, while TCRdb's copy carries only in-frame clones and drops some. The sample has fewer than 400,000 clones; roughly 8.8% are singletons. The sample was central memory CD4+ T cells from blood. These receptor sequences come from a man aged 25 to 40 with type 1 diabetes.

This clone was detected only a few times. Other DNA sequences in the same sample also yield this CDR3. The chain employs TRBV5-1 and TRBJ2-1, with a possible D match to TRBD1 (5 bases). Trimming removed 4 bases at V and 6 bases at J, with 11 bases between. The germline CDR1 and CDR2 sequences are SGHRS and YFSETQ. The CDR3 is 13 residues long. CDR3 region: CASSVGQTNEQFF. The CDR3 DNA sequence: TGCGCCAGCAGCGTCGGACAAACCAATGAGCAGTTCTTC.

The chain is built from TRBV6-1 and TRBJ2-5, with a weak D call TRBD1 (5 bases). The V and J ends lost 6 bases and 0 bases respectively, with 14 bases between them. Germline CDR1 is MNHNS and CDR2 is SASEGT. The CDR3 totals 15 residues. The CDR3, as DNA: TGTGCCAGCAGGTTCAGGGCGGACCACCAAGAGACCCAGTACTTC. Encoded protein: CASRFRADHQETQYF.

This clone was detected only a few times. The rearrangement joins TRBV5-1 to TRBJ2-7; perhaps TRBD1 as D (6 bases). The CDR3 has 14 amino acids. CDR1 and CDR2 from the germline V gene are SGHRS and YFSETQ. The V gene lost 0 bases and the J gene lost 5 bases, with 12 bases spanning the gap. The CDR3 DNA reads as TGCGCCAGCAGCTTGGCAACAGGGTCCAACGAGCAGTACTTC. Translation gives CASSLATGSNEQYF. Filled out from reference TRBV5-1 and TRBJ2-7, the complete variable domain reads KAGVTQTPRYLIKTRGQQVTLSCSPISGHRSVSWYQQTPGQGLQFLFEYFSETQRNKGNFPGRFSGRQFSNSRSEMNVSTLELGDSALYLCASSLATGSNEQYFGPGTRLTVT.

The chain couples TRBV27 to TRBJ1-6; tentative D call: TRBD1 (5 bases). The CDR3 sequence is 17 residues long. V dropped 6 bases and J dropped 4 bases, with 19 bases sitting between them. Germline assignment: CDR1 MNHEY and CDR2 SMNVEV (reference sequence). The chain's CDR3 is CASRDLDLGGYNSPLHF. CDR3 sequence (DNA): TGTGCCAGCAGGGACCTGGACCTCGGGGGGTATAATTCACCCCTCCACTTT.

This clone was counted at least ten times. The chain is built from TRBV7-2 and TRBJ1-5; D remains ambiguous. Trimming removed 3 bases from V and 5 bases from J, with 8 bases in between. This CDR3 region has 13 residues. Germline lookup yields CDR1 SGHTA and CDR2 FQGNSA. The CDR3 loop is CASSFKEDQPQHF. The CDR3 nucleotides read TGTGCCAGCAGCTTTAAGGAGGATCAGCCCCAGCATTTT.